Shown below are 30 T cell receptor beta chains from a single sample sequenced in a study of cytomegalovirus exposure and HLA in healthy donors. The PCR had 60 Vbeta and 13 Jbeta primers. The repertoire was sequenced with immunoSEQ multiplex PCR; TCRdb's copy has only in-frame clones and lacks some. The sample consists of fewer than 200,000 clones, around 83% of them appearing once. The sequenced sample consisted of PBMCs. These receptors all stem from a man aged 35-49 years in good health and CMV-seropositive.

The V gene is TRBV7-8, the J gene TRBJ1-2; a weak D match, TRBD1 (6 bases). CDR1 is SGHVS, CDR2 FQNEAQ, per germline. This CDR3 comprises 13 residues. Trimming left V 5 bases short and J 5 bases short, with 12 bases between. This CDR3 reads CASSKQGRYGYTF. In nucleotides, the CDR3 is TGTGCCAGCAGCAAACAGGGTCGTTATGGCTACACCTTC.

The rearrangement uses TRBV2 and TRBJ2-1; 11 bases are a match to TRBD2. Germline CDR1 SNHLY, CDR2 FYNNEI. This CDR3 comprises 13 residues. The trim removed 6 bases at V and 6 bases at J, leaving 1 base unmatched. Here the CDR3 DNA reads TGTGCCAGCAGAGGGACTAGCGGCAATGAGCAGTTCTTC. Amino acid sequence: CASRGTSGNEQFF.

The chain carries TRBV28 and TRBJ1-2, with TRBD1 as a possible D gene (5 bases). Per the germline V gene, CDR1 is MDHEN and CDR2 is SYDVKM. The CDR3 spans 16 residues. Trimming pared 1 base from V and 4 bases from J, leaving 16 bases between. DNA for the CDR3: TGTGCCAGCAGTTTATTGGGGCAGGGAGGAGGCTATGGCTACACCTTC. It encodes CASSLLGQGGGYGYTF.

The V call is TRBV5-1, the J call TRBJ2-7; possible D gene TRBD1, 5 bases. V was cut by 0 bases and J by 6 bases, with 16 bases left in between. The CDR3 runs 15 residues. Germline loops: CDR1 SGHRS, CDR2 YFSETQ. The CDR3 DNA reads as TGCGCCAGCAGCTTGGGTGCAGGGATAGTCTCCGAGCAGTACTTC. This sequence encodes CASSLGAGIVSEQYF.

This chain links TRBV19 with TRBJ2-3; possibly TRBD2 for D (7 bases). The CDR3 consists of 14 residues. The V gene's germline CDR1 is LNHDA and CDR2 SQIVND (reference sequence). Trimming took off 7 bases at V and 1 base at J, with 12 bases between the two ends. The CDR3 sequence: CASNEGGRTDTQYF. In nucleotides, the CDR3 is TGTGCCAGTAATGAGGGGGGGCGCACAGATACGCAGTATTTT.

This clone has just one count. The DNA for the CDR3 is TGTGCCAGCAGCTTAGCCCTAGTCCAGCCCGAAGAGACCCAGTACTTC. This translates into CASSLALVQPEETQYF. This chain connects TRBV7-6 to TRBJ2-5; D gene ambiguous. This CDR3 is built from 16 residues. Trimming removed 0 bases from V and 3 bases from J, with 14 bases in between. CDR1 is SGHVS and CDR2 is FNYEAQ in the germline V gene.

This chain links TRBV12-5 with TRBJ2-1; 15 bases map to TRBD2. The CDR3 has 16 residues. Germline V lookup: CDR1 LGHNT, CDR2 FRNRAP. Unmatched junction bases numbered 3, after V lost 5 bases and J lost 4 bases. CDR3 sequence (DNA): TGTGCTAGTGGTCCCGGGACTAGCGGGAGGTACAATGAGCAGTTCTTC. Residues: CASGPGTSGRYNEQFF.

The chain combines TRBV7-9 with TRBJ2-1; no clear D. The CDR3 consists of 16 residues. V was pared by 0 bases and J by 0 bases, with 9 bases between. Germline values: CDR1 SEHNR, CDR2 FQNEAQ (reference sequence). CDR3 DNA sequence: TGTGCCAGCAGCTTAGCCTCCGGTGGCTCCTACAATGAGCAGTTCTTC. Protein product: CASSLASGGSYNEQFF. Based on the CDR3 plus reference TRBV7-9 and TRBJ2-1, the full variable domain is DTGVSQNPRHKITKRGQNVTFRCDPISEHNRLYWYRQTLGQGPEFLTYFQNEAQLEKSRLLSDRFSAERPKGSFSTLEIQRTEQGDSAMYLCASSLASGGSYNEQFFGPGTRLTVL.

The chain joins TRBV7-9 to TRBJ2-2; TRBD2 agrees at 10 bases. The V gene's germline CDR1 is SEHNR and CDR2 FQNEAQ (reference sequence). With V trimmed by 0 bases and J by 6 bases, 4 bases remained unmatched. The CDR3 spans 16 residues. CDR3 sequence (DNA): TGTGCCAGCAGCTTAGCCCTAGCGGGAGCGCCCGGGGAGCTGTTTTTT. It codes for CASSLALAGAPGELFF.

The chain links TRBV19 to TRBJ2-1; D ambiguous. CDR3 size: 13 residues. Trimming left V 5 bases short and J 2 bases short, with 7 bases between. Germline CDR1 reads LNHDA; CDR2 reads SQIVND (reference sequence). The CDR3 DNA reads TGTGCCAGTAGTCTTAGTACCTACAATGAGCAGTTCTTC. Protein product: CASSLSTYNEQFF.

This clone was observed a single time. The rearrangement links TRBV14 to TRBJ2-1, with D possibly TRBD2 on 5 matching bases. This CDR3 is 16 amino acids long. V lost 3 bases, J lost 8 bases, and 20 bases lay in between. Germline V gene data show CDR1 as SGHDN and CDR2 as FVKESK. This CDR3 is CASSHNVGRAGDEQFF. CDR3 nucleotides: TGTGCCAGCAGCCACAACGTCGGGCGGGCTGGGGATGAGCAGTTCTTC. Variable domain in full (rest from reference TRBV14 and TRBJ2-1): EAGVTQFPSHSVIEKGQTVTLRCDPISGHDNLYWYRRVMGKEIKFLLHFVKESKQDESGMPNNRFLAERTGGTYSTLKVQPAELEDSGVYFCASSHNVGRAGDEQFFGPGTRLTVL.

The gene calls are TRBV5-4 and TRBJ1-2, with 7 bases that match TRBD1. Trimming cost V 4 bases and J 3 bases; bases outside gene matches: 6. CDR1 is SGHNT, CDR2 YYREEE, per germline (reference sequence). The CDR3 runs 14 residues. The CDR3 nucleotides read TGTGCCAGCAGCCGAACAGGGACAGACTATGGCTACACCTTC. Its translation: CASSRTGTDYGYTF.

The V gene is TRBV28, the J gene TRBJ2-5; 10 positions agree with TRBD1. Germline loops: CDR1 MDHEN, CDR2 SYDVKM. CDR3 length: 17 amino acids. Trimming removed 6 bases from V and 1 base from J; junction bases left unmatched: 11. The CDR3 DNA reads as TGTGCCAGCAGCTACTATGGACAGGGGGGTATCCAAGAGACCCAGTACTTC. Its protein product is CASSYYGQGGIQETQYF.

The gene calls are TRBV5-1 and TRBJ2-2; D not resolved. The CDR3 has 13 amino acids. V shed 5 bases and J shed 3 bases, with 8 bases lying between them. CDR1 and CDR2 (germline): SGHRS, YFSETQ. The CDR3 DNA reads TGCGCCAGCAGGGTCAGCGACACCGGGGAGCTGTTTTTT. This codes for CASRVSDTGELFF.

This clone turned up a few times. The J gene is TRBJ1-2, the V gene TRBV4-3; 7 bases align to TRBD1. CDR1 LGHNA and CDR2 YSLEER come from the germline V gene. The CDR3 is 14 amino acids. V trimming: 2 bases; J trimming: 8 bases; junction bases outside the gene matches: 8. CDR3 loop: CASSQMTGLGGYTF. CDR3 nucleotides: TGCGCCAGCAGCCAAATGACAGGGTTGGGAGGCTACACCTTC.

This chain joins TRBV6-5 and TRBJ2-7, with D possibly TRBD1 on 6 matching bases. Germline V lookup: CDR1 MNHEY, CDR2 SVGAGI. V dropped 0 bases and J dropped 1 base, with 10 bases sitting between them. The CDR3 contains 15 residues. CDR3 sequence (DNA): TGTGCCAGCAGTTACTCTGGGCAGGGGTCCTACGAGCAGTACTTC. Its protein product is CASSYSGQGSYEQYF.

This clone was counted a few times. The chain combines TRBV7-6 with TRBJ2-7, with 8 bases lining up with TRBD2. This CDR3 comprises 15 residues. The junction had 3 bases not matched to a gene; V was cut back by 2 bases and J by 0 bases. The germline CDR1 and CDR2 sequences are SGHVS and FNYEAQ. CDR3 nucleotides: TGTGCCAGCAGCTTATACGGGGGGGCCTCCTACGAGCAGTACTTC. It translates to CASSLYGGASYEQYF.

The chain carries TRBV27 and TRBJ1-1, with 7 bases aligning to TRBD1. The CDR3 is 15 residues long. The V gene's germline CDR1 is MNHEY and CDR2 SMNVEV (reference sequence). J gave up 2 bases and V 2 bases, and 5 bases lay outside the gene matches. CDR3 in DNA: TGTGCCAGCAGTTTAGGGGACAGATCAAACACTGAAGCTTTCTTT. Amino acids: CASSLGDRSNTEAFF.

The chain has TRBV2 and TRBJ2-7; D is perhaps TRBD1 (6 bases). The CDR3 runs 14 residues. Trimming cost V 4 bases and J 2 bases, with 12 bases left between them. The germline gives CDR1 SNHLY, CDR2 FYNNEI. The CDR3, as DNA: TGTGCCAGCAGTGTCAGGGGCCAGACCTACGAGCAGTACTTC. The encoded protein is CASSVRGQTYEQYF.

This rearrangement joins TRBV4-1 to TRBJ2-7; 8 positions agree with TRBD2. V shed 4 bases, J shed 3 bases, and the junction held 8 bases outside the gene matches. This CDR3 is built from 15 residues. Per the germline V gene, CDR1 is MGHRA and CDR2 is YSYEKL. CDR3 DNA sequence: TGCGCCAGCAGCCCATCCGGGACTAGTAGCTACGAGCAGTACTTC. It encodes CASSPSGTSSYEQYF.

The CDR3 sequence: CASGFGVPATQYF. The CDR3 DNA reads TGTGCTAGTGGTTTTGGAGTCCCCGCTACGCAGTATTTT. This sequence joins TRBV12-5 and TRBJ2-3; D gene uncertain. V gave up 3 bases and J gave up 8 bases, with 12 bases separating them. Germline loops: CDR1 LGHNT, CDR2 FRNRAP. The length of the CDR3 is 13 residues. Together with reference TRBV12-5 and TRBJ2-3, the CDR3 gives the full variable domain: DARVTQTPRHKVTEMGQEVTMRCQPILGHNTVFWYRQTMMQGLELLAYFRNRAPLDDSGMPKDRFSAEMPDATLATLKIQPSEPRDSAVYFCASGFGVPATQYFGPGTRLTVL.

The rearrangement links TRBV19 to TRBJ1-2; 8 nucleotides line up with TRBD1. Germline-derived CDR1 and CDR2 are LNHDA and SQIVND (reference sequence). The CDR3 contains 14 residues. The V gene end was trimmed by 5 bases and the J gene end by 6 bases; junction bases not matched to a gene: 8. In nucleotides, the CDR3 is TGTGCCAGTAGTCCGGCGGACAGGGAAGATGGCTACACCTTC. Encoded protein: CASSPADREDGYTF.

The chain couples TRBV9 to TRBJ1-4; the D is unclear. The CDR3 length is 13 residues. The germline gives CDR1 SGDLS, CDR2 YYNGEE. Trimming removed 3 bases at V and 5 bases at J, with 8 bases between. In nucleotides, the CDR3 is TGTGCCAGCAGCGCAAATGAGAATGAAAAACTGTTTTTT. Translation: CASSANENEKLFF.

The genes are TRBV5-1 and TRBJ2-3, with D possibly matching TRBD1 (6 bases). Germline V gene sequence: CDR1 SGHRS, CDR2 YFSETQ. The CDR3 has 15 residues. Deletions cut 3 bases from V and 4 bases from J, with 15 bases between. The CDR3 DNA reads TGCGCCAGCAGCTCGACAGGTTTAAGGGCAGATACGCAGTATTTT. Its translation is CASSSTGLRADTQYF.

This clone was seen once. The rearrangement joins TRBV9 to TRBJ2-5; D is unresolved. The J call is doubtful: the DNA matches TRBJ2-7 better. The CDR3 has 14 residues. Germline V CDR1 and CDR2: SGDLS, YYNGEE. CDR3 bases: TGTGCCAGCAGCCCCACTGGTTTTACCTACGAGCAGTACTTC. It encodes CASSPTGFTYEQYF.

This chain links TRBV6-1 with TRBJ1-2; possible D gene TRBD1, 6 bases. V gave up 6 bases and J gave up 7 bases, with 18 bases separating them. CDR3 length: 14 residues. The germline V gene encodes CDR1 MNHNS and CDR2 SASEGT. This CDR3 reads CASRRTDGIAGYTF. The CDR3 region has the DNA TGTGCCAGCAGGCGGACAGACGGGATAGCTGGCTACACCTTC.

The V and J genes are TRBV2 and TRBJ2-5, with unresolved D. The CDR3 extends over 13 amino acids. Deletions cut 5 bases from V and 5 bases from J, with 12 bases between. Germline V CDR1 and CDR2: SNHLY, FYNNEI. The CDR3 is CASSTRVSETQYF. CDR3 DNA sequence: TGTGCCAGCAGTACCCGAGTATCGGAGACCCAGTACTTC.

A remark on this clone: This specimen includes other DNA sequences encoding the same CDR3. The chain combines TRBV11-2 with TRBJ2-1; the D gene is possibly TRBD1 (5 bases). Germline CDR1 and CDR2: SGHAT and FQNNGV. This CDR3 is 14 amino acids long. The germline V and J ends were trimmed by 3 bases and 3 bases, with 9 bases remaining between them. CDR3 sequence reads: CASSFGQGYNEQFF. As DNA, the CDR3 is TGTGCCAGCAGCTTTGGGCAGGGCTACAATGAGCAGTTCTTC.

This CDR3 is CASSLAGGYGYTF. The CDR3 bases are TGTGCCAGCAGTTTAGCGGGAGGTTATGGCTACACCTTC. The chain employs TRBV28 and TRBJ1-2; D is unresolved. V was pared by 2 bases and J by 5 bases, with 9 bases between. Germline CDR1 and CDR2: MDHEN and SYDVKM. This CDR3 has 13 residues.

Only one count was recorded for this clone. The chain has TRBV5-1 and TRBJ2-5, with 10 nucleotides matching TRBD2. Germline CDR1 is SGHRS and CDR2 is YFSETQ. V dropped 4 bases and J dropped 3; count of bases not matched to a gene: 24. This CDR3 has 21 amino acids. The CDR3 loop reads CASSRSGRATLSRQGEETQYF. The CDR3 DNA reads TGCGCCAGCAGCAGGAGCGGGAGGGCCACACTGTCCCGACAAGGGGAAGAGACCCAGTACTTC.